The present TCR beta chain was sequenced within a study of shared clonotypes between healthy human individuals. Study observations and caveats: Only blood was sampled; tissue repertoires likely differ. It was observed that 4% to 6% of naive CD4 clonotypes were shared across a handful of donors.

About this clone itself: Its target is not known.

CD45RA+ naive and CD45RA-negative memory subsets were separated from CD4+ cells. V trimming: 4 bases; J trimming: 5 bases; junction bases outside the gene matches: 8. Germline V gives CDR1 SGHRS, CDR2 YFSETQ. The CDR3 extends over 14 amino acids. Several immunoSEQ plates held equal portions of the genomic DNA taken from each subset. Profiling relied on immunoSEQ multiplex PCR, and the TCRdb table lists in-frame clones only, not all of them. Among some 1.5 million clones, around 95% were seen once, and the ten largest hold about 1%. This chain links TRBV5-1 with TRBJ1-2, with 7 nucleotides matching TRBD1. Sequencing was carried out using naive CD4+ T cells sorted from blood. The subset denotes: CD45RA+ positively selected. The source is a young man in good health. Written as DNA, the CDR3 is TGCGCCAGCAGCCCCCGGACAGGCGAATATGGCTACACCTTC. Translating gives CASSPRTGEYGYTF.